These 10 T cell receptor beta chains share one sample of origin, sequenced in a study of blood T cell repertoires in COVID-19. Clones were sequenced by immunoSEQ multiplex PCR, and TCRdb holds only the in-frame ones, with some missing. Seen here are about 170,000 clones, more than 70% observed once, and the top ten hold around 3.6%. The source material was PBMCs or T cells enriched from blood (not recorded which). Receptors originate from a woman aged 45-65 years in a cohort exposed to, infected with or recovered from COVID-19 (not recorded which).

The rearrangement joins TRBV19 to TRBJ2-7, with D possibly matching TRBD2 (5 bases). From germline, CDR1 is LNHDA and CDR2 SQIVND (reference sequence). Trimming removed 6 bases at V and 3 bases at J, with 12 bases between. This CDR3 comprises 13 residues. The CDR3 DNA sequence: TGTGCCAGTAGCCGGGGTCCAAACTACGAGCAGTACTTC. This sequence encodes CASSRGPNYEQYF.

The rearrangement joins TRBV25-1 to TRBJ2-5; D not resolved. The ends were cut back, 3 bases at V and 2 bases at J, with 16 bases in the middle. CDR1 is MGHDK, CDR2 SYGVNS, per germline. The CDR3 runs 16 residues. CDR3 DNA: TGTGCCAGCAGTGATCCCCAGGATTCAGCACAAGAGACCCAGTACTTC. Protein sequence: CASSDPQDSAQETQYF.

The chain is built from TRBV5-1 and TRBJ1-4; weak D call: TRBD1 (5 bases). This CDR3 spans 14 amino acids. Looked up from germline, CDR1 is SGHRS and CDR2 is YFSETQ. V dropped 4 bases and J dropped 4 bases, with 11 bases sitting between them. CDR3 loop: CASSITQGNEKLFF. In nucleotides, the CDR3 is TGCGCCAGCAGCATCACCCAGGGTAATGAAAAACTGTTTTTT.

The chain employs TRBV27 and TRBJ1-3; TRBD1 aligns across 9 bases. Germline values: CDR1 MNHEY, CDR2 SMNVEV (reference sequence). CDR3 length: 17 amino acids. J was trimmed by 7 bases and V by 3 bases; bases with no gene match: 13. In DNA, the CDR3 is TGTGCCAGCAGTTTGTCCACCCCCGGGACAGGGATTAACACCATATATTTT. Its translation: CASSLSTPGTGINTIYF.

This clone turned up a few times. This chain uses TRBV6-5 with TRBJ2-7, with a weak D call TRBD2 (5 bases). The CDR3 spans 12 residues. V was pared by 6 bases and J by 6 bases, with 12 bases between. Per germline, CDR1 MNHEY and CDR2 SVGAGI. CDR3 DNA sequence: TGTGCCAGCAGATCTAGCTACCGCGAGCAGTACTTC. This translates into CASRSSYREQYF.

This clone has only one observation. V usage is TRBV6-5 and J usage is TRBJ2-7; the match to TRBD1 covers 10 bases. Germline lookup yields CDR1 MNHEY and CDR2 SVGAGI. CDR3 length: 15 residues. Trimming cost V 0 bases and J 2 bases; bases outside gene matches: 1. CDR3 loop: CASSYSDRGPYEQYF. The CDR3 nucleotides are TGTGCCAGCAGTTACTCTGACAGGGGGCCCTACGAGCAGTACTTC.

The V and J genes are TRBV28 and TRBJ1-6; 9 nucleotides agree with TRBD1. Trimming cost V 5 bases and J 14 bases; bases outside gene matches: 10. The CDR3 consists of 14 residues. The germline V gene has CDR1 MDHEN and CDR2 SYDVKM. In DNA form, the CDR3 reads TGTGCCAGCAGTCCACAGGGGGCTCCGGGCTCCCTCCACTTT. Protein: CASSPQGAPGSLHF.

The gene calls are TRBV7-2 and TRBJ1-2; D uncertain. This CDR3 is built from 11 residues. The germline CDR1 and CDR2 sequences are SGHTA and FQGNSA. The V end was cut by 7 bases, the J end by 7 bases, with 10 bases between. CDR3 residues: CASTQLGGYTF. The CDR3 DNA reads TGTGCCAGCACCCAACTAGGTGGCTACACCTTC. The full variable domain, its missing parts supplied by reference TRBV7-2 and TRBJ1-2, is GAGVSQSPSNKVTEKGKDVELRCDPISGHTALYWYRQSLGQGLEFLIYFQGNSAPDKSGLPSDRFSAERTGGSVSTLTIQRTQQEDSAVYLCASTQLGGYTFGSGTRLTVV.

The V and J genes are TRBV14 and TRBJ2-1; D uncertain. Germline V CDR1 and CDR2: SGHDN, FVKESK. This CDR3 contains 14 residues. Trimming removed 0 bases from V and 6 bases from J, with 9 bases in between. CDR3 coding DNA: TGTGCCAGCAGCCAAGAGTTGGCCCGCAATGAGCAGTTCTTC. This gives the protein CASSQELARNEQFF.

This clone was observed a few times. The gene calls are TRBV6-2 or TRBV6-3 and TRBJ1-5; D gene uncertain. V lost 5 bases and J lost 10, with 18 bases in between. Germline CDR1 MNHEY, CDR2 SVGEGT. This CDR3 is built from 14 residues. The CDR3 reads CASSGLGDLVPQHF. CDR3 DNA: TGTGCCAGCAGTGGGTTGGGCGATTTGGTCCCCCAGCATTTT.